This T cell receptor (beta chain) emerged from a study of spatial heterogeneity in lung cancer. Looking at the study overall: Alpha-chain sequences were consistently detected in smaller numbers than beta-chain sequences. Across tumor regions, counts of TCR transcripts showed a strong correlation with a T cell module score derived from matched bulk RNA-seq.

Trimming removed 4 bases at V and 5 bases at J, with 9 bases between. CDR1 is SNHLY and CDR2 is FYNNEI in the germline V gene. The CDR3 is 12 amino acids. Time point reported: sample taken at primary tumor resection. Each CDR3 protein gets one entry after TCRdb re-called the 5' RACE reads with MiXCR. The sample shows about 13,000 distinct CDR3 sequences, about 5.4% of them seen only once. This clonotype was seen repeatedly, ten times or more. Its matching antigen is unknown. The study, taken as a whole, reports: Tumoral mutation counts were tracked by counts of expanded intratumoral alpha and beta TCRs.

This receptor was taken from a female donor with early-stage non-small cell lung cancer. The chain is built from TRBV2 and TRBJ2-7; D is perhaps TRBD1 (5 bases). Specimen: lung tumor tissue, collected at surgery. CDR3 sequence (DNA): TGTGCCAGCAGTGCAGGGTACCACGAGCAGTACTTC. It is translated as CASSAGYHEQYF.